Shown below are 19 T cell receptor beta chains from a single sample sequenced in a study of T cell responses to AZD1222 COVID-19 vaccine. The table came from immunoSEQ multiplex PCR; TCRdb's copy has only in-frame clones and leaves some out. Among 100,000 or so clones listed, 85% to 90% were seen once. The sequencing used peripheral blood, collected on day 0 of AZD1222 vaccination. The receptors derive from an adult in good health.

V is TRBV14 and J is TRBJ2-3; D is undetermined. Germline V gives CDR1 SGHDN, CDR2 FVKESK. The CDR3 covers 12 residues. The V end lost 3 bases, the J end lost 4 bases, and 5 bases lay between the germline ends. CDR3 in amino acids: CASSHFSDTQYF. In DNA form, the CDR3 reads TGTGCCAGCAGCCATTTCTCAGATACGCAGTATTTT. The full variable domain, in which reference TRBV14 and TRBJ2-3 provide the parts outside the CDR3, is EAGVTQFPSHSVIEKGQTVTLRCDPISGHDNLYWYRRVMGKEIKFLLHFVKESKQDESGMPNNRFLAERTGGTYSTLKVQPAELEDSGVYFCASSHFSDTQYFGPGTRLTVL.

The chain carries TRBV2 and TRBJ1-3; D perhaps matches TRBD1 (5 bases). V shed 7 bases and J shed 0 bases, with 16 bases lying between them. CDR1 SNHLY and CDR2 FYNNEI come from the germline V gene. The CDR3 runs 16 residues. CDR3 nucleotide sequence: TGTGCCAGCATTTACGAAATCGGGGCCTCTGGAAACACCATATATTTT. This encodes CASIYEIGASGNTIYF.

This clone has a single count. V gene TRBV4-2 combines with J gene TRBJ2-7; D is perhaps TRBD2 (5 bases). Per the germline V gene, CDR1 is LGHNA and CDR2 is YNFKEQ. This CDR3 region has 14 residues. The V and J ends lost 4 bases and 3 bases respectively, with 13 bases between them. CDR3 sequence reads: CASSPGGELYEQYF. In DNA form, the CDR3 reads TGTGCCAGCAGCCCTGGTGGGGAGCTCTACGAGCAGTACTTC.

This chain joins TRBV30 and TRBJ2-2; 10 bases map to TRBD2. Germline CDR1 reads GTSNPN; CDR2 reads SVGIG (reference sequence). J lost 4 bases, V lost 2 bases, and 4 bases had no gene match. This CDR3 is 15 amino acids long. The CDR3 DNA follows: TGTGCCTGGAGTCCAATAGCGGGAGGCACCGGGGAGCTGTTTTTT. The encoded protein is CAWSPIAGGTGELFF.

The chain combines TRBV18 with TRBJ2-2, with 10 bases fitting TRBD1. The CDR3 extends over 16 amino acids. Germline V lookup: CDR1 KGHSH, CDR2 LQKENI. J lost 2 bases, V lost 4 bases, and 4 bases had no gene match. The CDR3 nucleotides read TGTGCCAGCTCACGGACAGGGGGTCAAAACACCGGGGAGCTGTTTTTT. Amino acids: CASSRTGGQNTGELFF.

The chain is built from TRBV20-1 and TRBJ2-5, with unresolved D. The length of the CDR3 is 11 residues. V lost 7 bases to trimming and J lost 2 bases, with 8 bases between them. Germline CDR1 and CDR2: DFQATT and SNEGSKA (reference sequence). The DNA of the CDR3 is TGCAGTGGAGTGATTCAAGAGACCCAGTACTTC. This sequence encodes CSGVIQETQYF.

The chain couples TRBV12-5 to TRBJ2-7, with TRBD2 matching 10 bases. The V and J ends lost 0 bases and 3 bases, in that order; junction bases with no gene match: 8. Germline lookup yields CDR1 LGHNT and CDR2 FRNRAP. The CDR3 length is 17 residues. CDR3 bases: TGTGCTAGTGGTTTGGTACCGGGGACTAGCGCGAACTACGAGCAGTACTTC. It codes for CASGLVPGTSANYEQYF. The whole variable domain, filled in from reference TRBV12-5 and TRBJ2-7, reads DARVTQTPRHKVTEMGQEVTMRCQPILGHNTVFWYRQTMMQGLELLAYFRNRAPLDDSGMPKDRFSAEMPDATLATLKIQPSEPRDSAVYFCASGLVPGTSANYEQYFGPGTRLTVT.

The V call is TRBV2, the J call TRBJ1-6, with 10 bases aligning to TRBD1. V shed 7 bases and J 7 bases; nucleotides not matched to a gene: 4. CDR1 is SNHLY, CDR2 FYNNEI, per germline. This CDR3 region has 14 residues. The CDR3 region has the DNA TGTGCCAGCACCCTGGGACAGGGGAATTCACCCCTCCACTTT. Protein product: CASTLGQGNSPLHF.

The genes are TRBV9 and TRBJ2-1; the D call may be TRBD1 or TRBD2 (6 bases each). V lost 0 bases, J lost 5 bases, and 15 bases lay in between. Germline assignment: CDR1 SGDLS and CDR2 YYNGEE. The CDR3 has 16 amino acids. CDR3 amino acids: CASSVASGGRNNEQFF. The CDR3 DNA reads as TGTGCCAGCAGCGTAGCTAGTGGGGGGCGAAACAATGAGCAGTTCTTC.

This sequence joins TRBV6-1 and TRBJ1-5; no clear D. This CDR3 region has 15 residues. The germline gives CDR1 MNHNS, CDR2 SASEGT. V was cut by 2 bases and J by 2 bases, with 10 bases left in between. DNA for the CDR3: TGTGCCAGCAGTGAATTGGCCGGGGGCAATCAGCCCCAGCATTTT. Translation gives CASSELAGGNQPQHF.

The chain links TRBV27 to TRBJ2-2; 12 nucleotides match TRBD1. The V and J ends lost 6 bases and 4 bases, in that order; junction bases with no gene match: 9. Germline CDR1 MNHEY, CDR2 SMNVEV (reference sequence). The CDR3 is made up of 17 amino acids. The CDR3 loop reads CASSRPGQGASTGELFF. DNA of the CDR3: TGTGCCAGCAGCCGGCCGGGACAGGGGGCGAGCACCGGGGAGCTGTTTTTT.

This chain connects TRBV5-1 to TRBJ2-3; 10 bases are a match to TRBD2. Germline V gene data show CDR1 as SGHRS and CDR2 as YFSETQ. The CDR3 extends over 16 amino acids. The V segment lost 0 bases and the J segment 2 bases; nucleotides outside the gene matches: 3. Here the CDR3 DNA reads TGCGCCAGCAGCTTGGGGACTAGCGGATACACAGATACGCAGTATTTT. It encodes CASSLGTSGYTDTQYF.

The chain uses TRBV7-9 and TRBJ1-4; the D gene is possibly TRBD1 (6 bases). The CDR3 length is 13 residues. V was pared by 3 bases and J by 7 bases, with 9 bases between. CDR1 is SEHNR and CDR2 is FQNEAQ in the germline V gene (reference sequence). The DNA for the CDR3 is TGTGCCAGCAGCTTCTTACAGGGTGAAAAACTGTTTTTT. Its protein is CASSFLQGEKLFF.

Here the CDR3 DNA reads TGTGCCAGCAGTCAGGGACTAGCGGGACTGGGGTATGAGACCCAGTACTTC. Protein: CASSQGLAGLGYETQYF. J is TRBJ2-5 and V is TRBV27, with TRBD2 matching 13 bases. J was trimmed by 5 bases and V by 5 bases; bases with no gene match: 11. This CDR3 has 17 amino acids. Germline V gene data show CDR1 as MNHEY and CDR2 as SMNVEV (reference sequence).

The chain uses TRBV6-5 and TRBJ2-2, with a weak D call TRBD2 (7 bases). Trimming removed 7 bases at V and 14 bases at J, with 14 bases between. Germline CDR1 and CDR2: MNHEY and SVGAGI. CDR3 length: 11 amino acids. The CDR3 is CASKKGGGLFF. Here the CDR3 DNA reads TGTGCCAGCAAAAAGGGGGGGGGCCTGTTTTTT.

This clone was picked up one time. The chain has TRBV12-3 or TRBV12-4 and TRBJ1-4; D unclear. Trimming removed 6 bases at V and 11 bases at J, with 13 bases between. The CDR3 is 12 residues long. The CDR3, as DNA: TGTGCCAGCAGGTCTCAGAATGGGAAACTGTTTTTT. This codes for CASRSQNGKLFF.

The sample holds one count of this clone. The V and J genes are TRBV5-4 and TRBJ1-1, with D unclear. Germline assignment: CDR1 SGHNT and CDR2 YYREEE (reference sequence). V lost 0 bases to trimming and J lost 1 base, with 10 bases between them. The CDR3 is 15 residues long. CDR3 amino acids: CASSLERPRNTEAFF. CDR3 coding DNA: TGTGCCAGCAGCTTGGAGCGCCCTAGGAACACTGAAGCTTTCTTT.

The chain has TRBV7-2 and TRBJ2-5; 11 bases line up with TRBD2. CDR3 length: 15 amino acids. Germline CDR1 is SGHTA and CDR2 is FQGNSA. The trim removed 5 bases at V and 7 bases at J, leaving 9 bases unmatched. CDR3 in DNA: TGTGCCAGCAGCAAGACTAGCGGGGCGGGAGGGACCCAGTACTTC. It is translated as CASSKTSGAGGTQYF.

This clone showed up just once. This rearrangement joins TRBV19 to TRBJ1-2, with D possibly TRBD1 on 5 matching bases. V lost 8 bases to trimming and J lost 8 bases, with 18 bases between them. The CDR3 runs 13 residues. Germline V gene sequence: CDR1 LNHDA, CDR2 SQIVND (reference sequence). Written as DNA, the CDR3 is TGTGCCAGTTCTCCGGGGCAGAATTTGGGCTACACCTTC. Its protein is CASSPGQNLGYTF.